The next 16 T cell receptor beta chains were all read from a single sample in a study of shared T cell receptors in the human thymus. Only in-frame clones appear in the TCRdb table, and some are missing; sequencing was by immunoSEQ multiplex PCR. The data show 540,000 or so clones, with around 82% seen just once and 0.013% held by the top ten. This sample also belongs to another study, concerning human thymus T cells.

The material sequenced was thymocytes. These receptors all come from a boy in the first two years of life with a congenital heart defect.

This clone was counted only a few times. The chain has TRBV5-4 and TRBJ2-7; TRBD2 matches at 8 bases. Germline lookup yields CDR1 SGHNT and CDR2 YYREEE (reference sequence). The CDR3 length is 14 residues. V was clipped by 3 bases and J by 11 bases; unmatched bases: 13. This CDR3 reads CASSSSRARTSKYF. In DNA, the CDR3 is TGTGCCAGCAGCTCTTCCCGAGCGCGGACTAGCAAGTACTTC.

This clone appeared a single time. The V and J genes are TRBV2 and TRBJ2-1, with TRBD2 matching 12 bases. The germline CDR1 and CDR2 sequences are SNHLY and FYNNEI. The CDR3 is made up of 16 amino acids. The ends lost 6 bases at V and 5 bases at J; junction bases unmatched: 8. The DNA for the CDR3 is TGTGCCAGCAGGGATGGACTAGCGGGACCTAACAATGAGCAGTTCTTC. Translation gives CASRDGLAGPNNEQFF.

The chain couples TRBV30 to TRBJ2-1, with 11 positions matching TRBD2. Trimming removed 8 bases from V and 7 bases from J; junction bases left unmatched: 10. CDR1 GTSNPN and CDR2 SVGIG come from the germline V gene (reference sequence). The CDR3 sequence is 14 residues long. The chain's CDR3 is CALPPSGRMNEQFF. DNA for the CDR3: TGTGCCCTCCCCCCTAGCGGGAGGATGAATGAGCAGTTCTTC.

The CDR3 here is CASSLHTGQGEKLFF. As DNA, the CDR3 is TGTGCCAGCAGTTTACATACGGGACAGGGTGAAAAACTGTTTTTT. This chain uses TRBV27 with TRBJ1-4; 9 nucleotides line up with TRBD1. The CDR3 length is 15 residues. Germline values: CDR1 MNHEY, CDR2 SMNVEV (reference sequence). V trimming: 2 bases; J trimming: 7 bases; junction bases outside the gene matches: 5.

The rearrangement uses TRBV27 and TRBJ2-7; D possibly corresponds to TRBD1 (6 bases). The CDR3 is 13 residues long. Germline V gene sequence: CDR1 MNHEY, CDR2 SMNVEV (reference sequence). Trimming pared 4 bases from V and 6 bases from J, leaving 13 bases between. CDR3 region: CASSSYRDGEQYF. CDR3 nucleotide sequence: TGTGCCAGCAGTTCGTACAGGGACGGCGAGCAGTACTTC.

The chain joins TRBV15 to TRBJ2-3; TRBD2 agrees at 10 bases. The CDR3 contains 18 residues. Trimming at V came to 3 bases and at J to 0 bases, leaving 9 bases not matched to a gene. Germline loops: CDR1 LNHNV, CDR2 YYDKDF (reference sequence). The CDR3 coding sequence is TGTGCCACCAGCAGGCTACCCCTAGCGGGAGTGAGCACAGATACGCAGTATTTT. Its translation is CATSRLPLAGVSTDTQYF.

This rearrangement joins TRBV11-3 to TRBJ2-7; D perhaps matches TRBD1 (6 bases). Germline assignment: CDR1 SGHNT and CDR2 YENEEA. The CDR3 loop spans 17 amino acids. With 1 base removed from V and 2 bases from J, the gap between germline ends came to 18 bases. CDR3 nucleotides: TGTGCCAGCAGCTTAGGGGTATGGGGACACCAGACCTACGAGCAGTACTTC. The encoded protein is CASSLGVWGHQTYEQYF.

CDR3 residues: CASSQGWALGGGTSYEQYF. The CDR3, as DNA: TGCGCCAGCAGCCAAGGATGGGCCCTAGGGGGAGGGACCTCCTACGAGCAGTACTTC. The genes are TRBV4-1 and TRBJ2-7; D may be TRBD2 (7 bases). The length of the CDR3 is 19 residues. CDR1 MGHRA and CDR2 YSYEKL come from the germline V gene. Trimming removed 1 base from V and 0 bases from J, with 22 bases in between.

This chain uses TRBV9 with TRBJ2-3, with D tentatively TRBD2 (5 bases). The CDR3 has 16 amino acids. The V end lost 0 bases, the J end lost 3 bases, and 14 bases lay between the germline ends. Germline V gene sequence: CDR1 SGDLS, CDR2 YYNGEE. The CDR3 here is CASSVDKRVWTDTQYF. The CDR3 region has the DNA TGTGCCAGCAGCGTAGATAAGAGGGTTTGGACAGATACGCAGTATTTT.

J is TRBJ2-5 and V is TRBV7-9, with a weak D call TRBD2 (5 bases). Trimming shortened V by 7 bases and J by 3 bases, and 12 bases separated the two germline ends. In germline, CDR1 is SEHNR, CDR2 FQNEAQ (reference sequence). The CDR3 is 13 amino acids. Written as DNA, the CDR3 is TGTGCCAGCACCGGCGGGCGGGAAGAGACCCAGTACTTC. This encodes CASTGGREETQYF.

This clone showed up just once. The rearrangement joins TRBV29-1 to TRBJ2-3; D may be TRBD2 (7 bases). With 4 bases removed from V and 6 bases from J, the gap between germline ends came to 17 bases. Germline V gene sequence: CDR1 SQVTM, CDR2 ANQGSEA. The CDR3 runs 14 residues. The CDR3: CSVAPGGRGDTQYF. The CDR3 DNA is TGCAGCGTTGCGCCGGGGGGCAGAGGTGATACGCAGTATTTT.

This chain connects TRBV18 to TRBJ1-1, with D perhaps matching TRBD1 (5 bases). V was clipped by 5 bases and J by 1 base, with 11 bases between them. This CDR3 contains 14 residues. Per germline, CDR1 KGHSH and CDR2 LQKENI. CDR3 protein: CASSAGWWNTEAFF. DNA of the CDR3: TGTGCCAGCTCAGCAGGGTGGTGGAACACTGAAGCTTTCTTT.

Notes on this clone: The germline gene is not matched at one end of the junction; a read error may be the cause. The chain links TRBV7-7 to TRBJ2-2; 8 bases align to TRBD2. Germline lookup yields CDR1 SSHAT and CDR2 FNYEAQ (reference sequence). The CDR3 totals 15 residues. The CDR3 is CASSFSGSRTGELFF. CDR3 DNA: TGTGCTAGCAGCTTCAGCGGGAGCCGGACCGGGGAGCTGTTTTTT.

The genes are TRBV29-1 and TRBJ2-1, with a possible D match to TRBD2 (5 bases). The CDR3 runs 13 residues. Germline CDR1 is SQVTM and CDR2 is ANQGSEA. Trimming pared 3 bases from V and 5 bases from J, leaving 11 bases between. The CDR3 DNA reads as TGCAGCGTTGAGGAGGCCCCCCACAATGAGCAGTTCTTC. Protein sequence: CSVEEAPHNEQFF.

This clone occurred a few times. The chain has TRBV29-1 and TRBJ1-2, with D perhaps matching TRBD1 (5 bases). V was clipped by 4 bases and J by 4 bases, with 16 bases between them. The germline V gene encodes CDR1 SQVTM and CDR2 ANQGSEA. CDR3 length equals 14 residues. CDR3 sequence: CSVGGRASGYGYTF. Here the CDR3 DNA reads TGCAGCGTTGGGGGCAGGGCCTCGGGCTATGGCTACACCTTC. Full variable domain (missing parts from reference TRBV29-1 and TRBJ1-2): SAVISQKPSRDICQRGTSLTIQCQVDSQVTMMFWYRQQPGQSLTLIATANQGSEATYESGFVIDKFPISRPNLTFSTLTVSNMSPEDSSIYLCSVGGRASGYGYTFGSGTRLTVV.

This clone appeared a single time. CDR3 bases: TGCGCCAGCAGCCAAGGAACTAGCGGGATCTACGAGCAGTACTTC. This gives the protein CASSQGTSGIYEQYF. The V call is TRBV4-3, the J call TRBJ2-7, with TRBD2 identical over 10 bases. Germline V gene data show CDR1 as LGHNA and CDR2 as YSLEER. V was pared by 1 base and J by 3 bases, with 3 bases of the junction left unmatched. The CDR3 is 15 amino acids.